A single sample is the source of the 13 T cell receptor beta chains below, sequenced in a study of T-cell memory formation after mild COVID-19. In TCRdb, the 5' RACE reads were re-called with MiXCR into one record per CDR3 protein. This sample yields around 320,000 distinct CDR3 sequences, of which around 28% are seen a single time; approximately 12% belongs to the top ten. The sequencing input was PBMCs or a T cell subset sorted from them (not recorded which). The receptors derive from an adult woman who had mild COVID-19 (a few samples of this study predate the infection). Cell type and time point are not known.

This clonotype was detected a few times. The CDR3 nucleotides are TGTGCCAGCAGTCTCACGAGGGAGTATGGCTACACCTTC. Its translation is CASSLTREYGYTF. The chain combines TRBV12-3 or TRBV12-4 with TRBJ1-2; D not certain. The CDR3 totals 13 residues. V lost 5 bases, J lost 5 bases, and 12 bases lay in between.

The V gene is TRBV5-1, the J gene TRBJ2-7, with D possibly TRBD2 on 6 matching bases. The V gene's germline CDR1 is SGHRS and CDR2 YFSETQ. The CDR3 is made up of 15 amino acids. Trimming left V 5 bases short and J 2 bases short, with 17 bases between. The CDR3 DNA is TGCGCCAGCAGGTTTGGGGCCGGGGGACCCTACGAGCAGTACTTC. It translates to CASRFGAGGPYEQYF.

V and J are TRBV11-2 and TRBJ2-2; D not resolved. From germline, CDR1 is SGHAT and CDR2 FQNNGV. The CDR3 is 17 amino acids. Trimming left V 1 base short and J 7 bases short, with 19 bases between. The CDR3 sequence: CASSLGGLPPGVGELFF. The CDR3 region has the DNA TGTGCCAGCAGCTTAGGTGGGCTACCCCCAGGCGTCGGGGAGCTGTTTTTT.

The V call is TRBV27, the J call TRBJ1-1; D gene ambiguous. The CDR3 contains 14 residues. Germline V gene lookup returns CDR1 MNHEY and CDR2 SMNVEV (reference sequence). Trimming took off 6 bases at V and 0 bases at J, with 11 bases between the two ends. The CDR3 sequence: CASRPAFMNTEAFF. Here the CDR3 DNA reads TGTGCCAGCAGACCGGCCTTCATGAACACTGAAGCTTTCTTT.

This sequence joins TRBV7-2 and TRBJ2-1; 7 bases fit TRBD2. This CDR3 is 17 amino acids long. The germline gives CDR1 SGHTA, CDR2 FQGNSA. The J segment lost 3 bases and the V segment lost 1 base, leaving 9 bases of the junction unmatched. The CDR3 is CASSLESAGLVYNEQFF. In DNA form, the CDR3 reads TGTGCCAGCAGCTTAGAGTCAGCGGGATTAGTCTACAATGAGCAGTTCTTC. Filled out from reference TRBV7-2 and TRBJ2-1, the complete variable domain reads GAGVSQSPSNKVTEKGKDVELRCDPISGHTALYWYRQSLGQGLEFLIYFQGNSAPDKSGLPSDRFSAERTGGSVSTLTIQRTQQEDSAVYLCASSLESAGLVYNEQFFGPGTRLTVL.

The table lists this clonotype with a few counts. The chain uses TRBV29-1 and TRBJ1-1; D call uncertain. The CDR3 is 13 amino acids. Deletions cut 3 bases from V and 2 bases from J, with 10 bases between. The germline CDR1 and CDR2 sequences are SQVTM and ANQGSEA. The CDR3 protein is CSVEEDRNTEAFF. In nucleotides, the CDR3 is TGCAGCGTTGAGGAGGATAGAAACACTGAAGCTTTCTTT.

This clonotype appeared a few times. V usage is TRBV20-1 and J usage is TRBJ2-5; tentative D call: TRBD1 (5 bases). The germline V and J ends were trimmed by 3 bases and 0 bases, with 14 bases remaining between them. Germline CDR1 reads DFQATT; CDR2 reads SNEGSKA (reference sequence). This CDR3 has 15 amino acids. The CDR3 DNA reads TGCAGTGCTAGTCCCTGGACACCGTACCAAGAGACCCAGTACTTC. This translates into CSASPWTPYQETQYF.

The genes are TRBV4-3 and TRBJ2-3, with D possibly TRBD1 on 7 matching bases. Trimming cost V 0 bases and J 0 bases, with 19 bases left between them. The CDR3 sequence is 19 residues long. Germline V gives CDR1 LGHNA, CDR2 YSLEER. CDR3 amino acids: CASSQDLSGGPTSTDTQYF. CDR3 bases: TGCGCCAGCAGCCAAGATCTATCAGGGGGGCCAACTAGCACAGATACGCAGTATTTT.

This clonotype was detected only a few times. V usage is TRBV7-6 and J usage is TRBJ2-3, with D perhaps assigned TRBD1 or TRBD2 (6 bases each). The CDR3 loop spans 16 amino acids. Trimming took off 4 bases at V and 4 bases at J, with 18 bases between the two ends. In germline, CDR1 is SGHVS, CDR2 FNYEAQ. CDR3 nucleotide sequence: TGTGCCAGCAGCTCAGGGCCTCCCGGGGGCCCAGATACGCAGTATTTT. The encoded protein is CASSSGPPGGPDTQYF.

The rearrangement links TRBV12-3 or TRBV12-4 to TRBJ2-3, with 7 bases that match TRBD1. J lost 4 bases, V lost 6 bases, and 10 bases had no gene match. The CDR3 is 15 amino acids. The DNA for the CDR3 is TGTGCCAGCAGGAACAGGGGCTGGGGGCCAGATACGCAGTATTTT. This gives the protein CASRNRGWGPDTQYF.

This clonotype was observed a handful of times. The CDR3 loop reads CASSLGAGGYEQYF. The CDR3 DNA is TGTGCCAGCAGCTTAGGGGCAGGGGGCTACGAGCAGTACTTC. The chain is built from TRBV11-2 and TRBJ2-7, with 7 bases identical to TRBD1. With 1 base clipped from V and 3 bases from J, the junction kept 3 bases outside the gene matches. The CDR3 totals 14 residues. Germline V gene lookup returns CDR1 SGHAT and CDR2 FQNNGV.

This clonotype was found a few times. This chain links TRBV9 with TRBJ1-2, with D possibly being TRBD1 (6 bases). Trimming pared 3 bases from V and 1 base from J, leaving 13 bases between. This CDR3 comprises 15 residues. CDR1 is SGDLS, CDR2 YYNGEE, per germline. The CDR3 coding sequence is TGTGCCAGCAGCGGGGCAGGGGCCGTTAACTATGGCTACACCTTC. Its translation: CASSGAGAVNYGYTF.

This sequence joins TRBV29-1 and TRBJ2-1, with D maybe TRBD2 (5 bases). The CDR3 extends over 13 amino acids. From germline, CDR1 is SQVTM and CDR2 ANQGSEA. V lost 7 bases and J 8 bases, leaving 18 bases between the germline ends. The CDR3 DNA is TGCAGCGGTCTCCCGGGAACTCCCTATGAGCAGTTCTTC. Amino acids: CSGLPGTPYEQFF.